There are a few counts of the clone carrying this T cell receptor beta chain. Through a sample-barcoded 5' primer and a J-beta primer mix, a second PCR was run for about 6 to 11 cycles. TCRdb re-called the 5' RACE reads with MiXCR, one entry per CDR3 protein. Here the sample spans 650,000 to 1,000,000 distinct CDR3 sequences, less than 60% being singletons. This entry is derived from a study of blood T cells in healthy people across ages. The length of the CDR3 is 14 residues. Germline lookup yields CDR1 SGDLS and CDR2 YYNGEE. V was pared by 4 bases and J by 2 bases, with 9 bases between. The receptor comes from a man at least 80 years old in good health. The specimen sequenced was blood. The chain links TRBV9 to TRBJ2-2; D is tentatively TRBD1 or TRBD2 (6 bases each). This chain's CDR3 is CASSWGANTGELFF. The CDR3 DNA reads TGTGCCAGCAGCTGGGGGGCCAACACCGGGGAGCTGTTTTTT.